Below, 27 T cell receptor beta chains from the same sample are listed, as sequenced in a study of T cell clones after liver transplantation. Repertoires were generated with immunoSEQ multiplex PCR, while TCRdb's copy carries only in-frame clones and drops some. Of about 75,000 clones listed, roughly 80% are singletons. The sample in question was CD4+ T cells from blood, obtained 48 months after liver transplant. These receptors were taken from a human patient who received a liver transplant. Some T cells may originate from the graft donor.

This sequence joins TRBV10-3 and TRBJ2-5; D gene ambiguous. Germline CDR1 reads ENHRY; CDR2 reads SYGVKD. V was shortened by 7 bases and J by 2 bases, with 11 bases between the two germline ends. The CDR3 is 13 amino acids. DNA of the CDR3: TGTGCCATCAACCACTCCCTTCAAGAGACCCAGTACTTC. Translation gives CAINHSLQETQYF.

The chain combines TRBV10-3 with TRBJ2-5, with 8 bases that match TRBD1. Germline trimming cut 5 bases from V and 2 bases from J; bases unmatched to any gene: 4. Germline V gene sequence: CDR1 ENHRY, CDR2 SYGVKD. The CDR3 sequence is 14 residues long. The CDR3 spells CAISTDRDQETQYF. For the CDR3, the DNA is TGTGCCATCAGTACGGACAGGGATCAAGAGACCCAGTACTTC.

This chain links TRBV10-3 with TRBJ1-2; 10 positions agree with TRBD1. Germline CDR1 ENHRY, CDR2 SYGVKD. The CDR3 runs 16 residues. V was clipped by 5 bases and J by 8 bases; unmatched bases: 14. CDR3 DNA sequence: TGTGCCATCAGTAGAACCGGGACAGGGGCCGGTGAAGGCTACACCTTC. Translated, it gives CAISRTGTGAGEGYTF.

V usage is TRBV6-5 and J usage is TRBJ1-4, with a possible D match to TRBD1 (6 bases). Germline V gene data show CDR1 as MNHEY and CDR2 as SVGAGI. The V end was cut by 0 bases, the J end by 6 bases, with 11 bases between. This CDR3 contains 15 residues. CDR3 amino acids: CASSYSGGLHEKLFF. As DNA, the CDR3 is TGTGCCAGCAGTTACTCCGGGGGGCTCCATGAAAAACTGTTTTTT.

This clone is classed as medium-sized. DNA for the CDR3: TGTGCCAGTAGGAACCGCTCTAGCGGGGGGACGGTTGAGCAGTTCTTC. It translates to CASRNRSSGGTVEQFF. The chain uses TRBV19 and TRBJ2-1; 11 nucleotides match TRBD2. Germline V gives CDR1 LNHDA, CDR2 SQIVND (reference sequence). With 6 bases clipped from V and 9 bases from J, the junction kept 13 bases outside the gene matches. The length of the CDR3 is 16 residues.

This clone came up a few times. This sequence joins TRBV5-6 and TRBJ1-5; D gene unclear. The CDR3 consists of 13 residues. Trimming removed 4 bases at V and 3 bases at J, with 8 bases between. Germline V CDR1 and CDR2: SGHDT, YYEEEE. As DNA, the CDR3 is TGTGCCAGCAGCCTCCTCCACAATCAGCCCCAGCATTTT. It translates to CASSLLHNQPQHF. Using reference TRBV5-6 and TRBJ1-5 for the parts outside the CDR3, the full variable domain is DAGVTQSPTHLIKTRGQQVTLRCSPKSGHDTVSWYQQALGQGPQFIFQYYEEEERQRGNFPDRFSGHQFPNYSSELNVNALLLGDSALYLCASSLLHNQPQHFGDGTRLSIL.

This chain connects TRBV19 to TRBJ2-3; D gene uncertain. Trimming shortened V by 2 bases and J by 3 bases, and 12 bases separated the two germline ends. CDR3 length: 15 residues. CDR1 and CDR2 (germline): LNHDA, SQIVND (reference sequence). CDR3 residues: CASSITPVQTDTQYF. Written as DNA, the CDR3 is TGTGCCAGTAGTATAACCCCGGTACAGACAGATACGCAGTATTTT.

J is TRBJ2-3 and V is TRBV5-1; no firm D call. The CDR3 consists of 17 residues. Germline CDR1 and CDR2: SGHRS and YFSETQ. Trimming removed 1 base from V and 3 bases from J, with 18 bases in between. The CDR3 sequence is CASSLRVDKIVTDTQYF. CDR3 coding DNA: TGCGCCAGCAGCTTGAGGGTAGACAAAATCGTGACAGATACGCAGTATTTT.

The chain links TRBV11-1 to TRBJ2-1; the D gene could be TRBD1 or TRBD2 (5 bases each). Per germline, CDR1 SGHAT and CDR2 FQDESV (reference sequence). The CDR3 runs to 16 residues. Trimming pared 3 bases from V and 1 base from J, leaving 13 bases between. This CDR3 reads CASSFEGRHSYNEQFF. The CDR3 DNA reads as TGTGCCAGCAGCTTCGAGGGGAGACATTCCTACAATGAGCAGTTCTTC.

The chain joins TRBV4-1 to TRBJ2-3; 13 bases line up with TRBD2. This CDR3 contains 16 residues. Germline V gene data show CDR1 as MGHRA and CDR2 as YSYEKL. Trimming cost V 0 bases and J 5 bases; bases outside gene matches: 2. The CDR3 protein is CASSQDTSGGGDTQYF. The CDR3 nucleotides read TGCGCCAGCAGCCAAGATACTAGCGGGGGGGGAGATACGCAGTATTTT.

The chain joins TRBV30 to TRBJ2-3; TRBD2 matches 12 bases. The CDR3 runs to 16 residues. V gave up 4 bases and J gave up 2 bases; unmatched junction bases: 7. CDR1 is GTSNPN and CDR2 is SVGIG in the germline V gene (reference sequence). CDR3 loop: CAWTSGRAGNTDTQYF. Written as DNA, the CDR3 is TGTGCCTGGACTAGCGGGAGGGCAGGAAACACAGATACGCAGTATTTT.

This chain uses TRBV2 with TRBJ2-3; 7 nucleotides align to TRBD1. The V gene end was trimmed by 7 bases and the J gene end by 0 bases; junction bases not matched to a gene: 4. This CDR3 has 14 amino acids. Germline lookup yields CDR1 SNHLY and CDR2 FYNNEI. CDR3 bases: TGTGCCAGCAATTGGGACAGCAGCACAGATACGCAGTATTTT. Translated: CASNWDSSTDTQYF.

The chain combines TRBV29-1 with TRBJ1-3; D gene uncertain. CDR3 length equals 12 residues. The V gene's germline CDR1 is SQVTM and CDR2 ANQGSEA. The CDR3 DNA sequence: TGCAGTGCGCGGGATCCTGGAAACACCATATATTTT. Protein sequence: CSARDPGNTIYF.

In nucleotides, the CDR3 is TGTGCCAGCTCACCAGAGGGGGCAACAGATACGCAGTATTTT. Its protein product is CASSPEGATDTQYF. The V call is TRBV18, the J call TRBJ2-3; 7 bases line up with TRBD1. V lost 2 bases and J lost 3; bases outside the gene matches: 2. Germline loops: CDR1 KGHSH, CDR2 LQKENI. The length of the CDR3 is 14 residues.

The rearrangement links TRBV6-6 to TRBJ2-7, with 8 nucleotides matching TRBD2. Germline CDR1 and CDR2: MNHNY and SVGAGI (reference sequence). V dropped 9 bases and J dropped 2; count of bases not matched to a gene: 3. This CDR3 has 12 amino acids. The CDR3 DNA sequence: TGTGCCAGTTCCGGGGGGGCCTACGAGCAGTACTTC. Residues: CASSGGAYEQYF.

The rearrangement links TRBV7-9 to TRBJ1-3; the D gene is possibly TRBD1 (6 bases). Germline-derived CDR1 and CDR2 are SEHNR and FQNEAQ (reference sequence). The CDR3 runs to 14 residues. Deletions cut 2 bases from V and 4 bases from J, with 9 bases between. CDR3 in DNA: TGTGCCAGCAGCTTAACGGGGGCCGGAAACACCATATATTTT. Translation: CASSLTGAGNTIYF.

The chain carries TRBV2 and TRBJ1-2; 7 bases align to TRBD1. The CDR3 is made up of 13 amino acids. Germline V gene lookup returns CDR1 SNHLY and CDR2 FYNNEI. V dropped 10 bases and J dropped 5; count of bases not matched to a gene: 10. CDR3 sequence reads: CATRGDSGYGYTF. CDR3 coding DNA: TGTGCCACCAGGGGGGACTCTGGATATGGCTACACCTTC. The variable domain in full, with the rest retrieved from reference TRBV2 and TRBJ1-2, is EPEVTQTPSHQVTQMGQEVILRCVPISNHLYFYWYRQILGQKVEFLVSFYNNEISEKSEIFDDQFSVERPDGSNFTLKIRSTKLEDSAMYFCATRGDSGYGYTFGSGTRLTVV.

The chain uses TRBV5-1 and TRBJ2-3; D is unresolved. Trimming cost V 0 bases and J 2 bases, with 10 bases left between them. The length of the CDR3 is 15 residues. Looked up from germline, CDR1 is SGHRS and CDR2 is YFSETQ. Here the CDR3 reads CASSLEGFPTDTQYF. CDR3 DNA: TGCGCCAGCAGCTTGGAGGGTTTCCCCACAGATACGCAGTATTTT. The variable domain in full, with the rest retrieved from reference TRBV5-1 and TRBJ2-3, is KAGVTQTPRYLIKTRGQQVTLSCSPISGHRSVSWYQQTPGQGLQFLFEYFSETQRNKGNFPGRFSGRQFSNSRSEMNVSTLELGDSALYLCASSLEGFPTDTQYFGPGTRLTVL.

The CDR3 DNA reads as TGTGCCTGGAGGAAAGGACAGAGATCCTACGAGCAGTACTTC. It is translated as CAWRKGQRSYEQYF. The rearrangement links TRBV30 to TRBJ2-7; D perhaps matches TRBD1 (6 bases). Looked up from germline, CDR1 is GTSNPN and CDR2 is SVGIG (reference sequence). The CDR3 totals 14 residues. Deletions cut 3 bases from V and 1 base from J, with 13 bases between.

This clone was seen more than once but under ten times. V gene TRBV4-1 combines with J gene TRBJ2-6, with D hard to call. The CDR3 runs 18 residues. CDR1 and CDR2 from the germline V gene are MGHRA and YSYEKL. The V and J ends lost 2 bases and 0 bases respectively, with 14 bases between them. The CDR3 sequence is CASSQNYGPNSGANVLTF. DNA for the CDR3: TGCGCCAGCAGCCAAAATTACGGTCCAAACTCTGGGGCCAACGTCCTGACTTTC.

The chain recombines TRBV7-3 with TRBJ2-2, with 9 bases fitting TRBD1. Germline-derived CDR1 and CDR2 are SGHTA and FQGTGA. The CDR3 contains 13 residues. V was clipped by 5 bases and J by 5 bases; unmatched bases: 0. In DNA, the CDR3 is TGTGCCAGCAGCGGACAGGGGACCGGGGAGCTGTTTTTT. Translated, it gives CASSGQGTGELFF. The full variable domain, rest sourced from reference TRBV7-3 and TRBJ2-2, is GAGVSQTPSNKVTEKGKYVELRCDPISGHTALYWYRQSLGQGPEFLIYFQGTGAADDSGLPNDRFFAVRPEGSVSTLKIQRTERGDSAVYLCASSGQGTGELFFGEGSRLTVL.

The genes are TRBV19 and TRBJ2-3, with 7 nucleotides matching TRBD1. Germline trimming cut 5 bases from V and 1 base from J; bases unmatched to any gene: 6. The CDR3 runs 15 residues. Germline CDR1 and CDR2: LNHDA and SQIVND (reference sequence). CDR3 nucleotides: TGTGCCAGTAGTGCGACAGGGCCCGGCACAGATACGCAGTATTTT. Its translation: CASSATGPGTDTQYF.

The V call is TRBV9, the J call TRBJ1-1, with D hard to call. The ends were cut back, 0 bases at V and 3 bases at J, with 6 bases in the middle. This CDR3 comprises 13 residues. Per germline, CDR1 SGDLS and CDR2 YYNGEE. The CDR3, as DNA: TGTGCCAGCAGCGTAGGGGAGGACACTGAAGCTTTCTTT. This sequence encodes CASSVGEDTEAFF.

V usage is TRBV7-2 and J usage is TRBJ2-3; TRBD2 might be the D (7 bases). Germline-derived CDR1 and CDR2 are SGHTA and FQGNSA. CDR3 size: 16 residues. Deletions cut 1 base from V and 6 bases from J, with 17 bases between. In nucleotides, the CDR3 is TGTGCCAGCAGCTTAGGTTTAGGCAGGGGAGGGGATACGCAGTATTTT. It encodes CASSLGLGRGGDTQYF. The full variable domain, completed using reference TRBV7-2 and TRBJ2-3, is GAGVSQSPSNKVTEKGKDVELRCDPISGHTALYWYRQSLGQGLEFLIYFQGNSAPDKSGLPSDRFSAERTGGSVSTLTIQRTQQEDSAVYLCASSLGLGRGGDTQYFGPGTRLTVL.

This chain joins TRBV7-2 and TRBJ2-7; 9 bases map to TRBD2. Germline CDR1 is SGHTA and CDR2 is FQGNSA. The CDR3 length is 13 residues. V dropped 6 bases and J dropped 0; count of bases not matched to a gene: 0. Here the CDR3 reads CASRTSGSYEQYF. CDR3 in DNA: TGTGCCAGCAGGACTAGCGGCTCCTACGAGCAGTACTTC.

This chain's CDR3 is CASSPRPRGITDTQYF. The CDR3 bases are TGTGCCAGCAGCCCAAGGCCCAGGGGTATAACAGATACGCAGTATTTT. The V and J genes are TRBV9 and TRBJ2-3; D is perhaps TRBD1 (6 bases). The CDR3 spans 16 residues. Trimming stripped 4 bases from V and 3 bases from J, with 18 bases between. Per the germline V gene, CDR1 is SGDLS and CDR2 is YYNGEE.

The CDR3 DNA follows: TGCAGCGTTGCGCTCGATATAAAATCCCGGACCCCGAGCTCCTACGAGCAGTACTTC. It specifies CSVALDIKSRTPSSYEQYF. This chain links TRBV29-1 with TRBJ2-7; D unclear. V was pared by 4 bases and J by 0 bases, with 28 bases between. This CDR3 comprises 19 residues. Looked up from germline, CDR1 is SQVTM and CDR2 is ANQGSEA.